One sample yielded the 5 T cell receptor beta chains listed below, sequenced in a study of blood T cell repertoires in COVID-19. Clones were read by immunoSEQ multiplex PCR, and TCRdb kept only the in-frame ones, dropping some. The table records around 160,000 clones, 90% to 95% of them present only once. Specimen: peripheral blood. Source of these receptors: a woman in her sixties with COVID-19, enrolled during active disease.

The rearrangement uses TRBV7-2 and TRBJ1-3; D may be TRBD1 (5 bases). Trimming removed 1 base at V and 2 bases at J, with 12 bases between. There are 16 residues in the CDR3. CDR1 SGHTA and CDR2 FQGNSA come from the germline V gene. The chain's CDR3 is CASSLVGGGTGNTIYF. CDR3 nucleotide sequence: TGTGCCAGCAGCTTAGTGGGGGGTGGGACTGGAAACACCATATATTTT.

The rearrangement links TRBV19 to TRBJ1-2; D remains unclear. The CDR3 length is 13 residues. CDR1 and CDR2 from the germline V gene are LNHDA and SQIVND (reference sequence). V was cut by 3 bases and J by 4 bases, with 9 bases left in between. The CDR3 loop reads CASSIRPGYGYTF. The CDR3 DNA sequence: TGTGCCAGTAGTATCCGTCCGGGCTATGGCTACACCTTC.

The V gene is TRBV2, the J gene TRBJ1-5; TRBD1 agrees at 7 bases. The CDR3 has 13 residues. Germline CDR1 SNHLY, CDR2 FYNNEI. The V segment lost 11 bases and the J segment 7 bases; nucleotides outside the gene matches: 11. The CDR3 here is CAGTQGLRQPQHF. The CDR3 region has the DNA TGTGCCGGGACACAGGGGCTACGGCAGCCCCAGCATTTT.

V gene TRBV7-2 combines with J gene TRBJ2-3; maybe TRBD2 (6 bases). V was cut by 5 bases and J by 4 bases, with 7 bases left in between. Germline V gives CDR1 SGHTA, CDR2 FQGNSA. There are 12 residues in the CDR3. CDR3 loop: CASSRGSDTQYF. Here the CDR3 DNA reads TGTGCCAGCAGCCGGGGGTCAGATACGCAGTATTTT.

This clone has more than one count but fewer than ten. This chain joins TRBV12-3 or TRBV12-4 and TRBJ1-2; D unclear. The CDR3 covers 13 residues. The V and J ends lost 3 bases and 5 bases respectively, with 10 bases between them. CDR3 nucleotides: TGTGCCAGCAGTTTCAATGGACTTTATGGCTACACCTTC. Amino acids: CASSFNGLYGYTF.